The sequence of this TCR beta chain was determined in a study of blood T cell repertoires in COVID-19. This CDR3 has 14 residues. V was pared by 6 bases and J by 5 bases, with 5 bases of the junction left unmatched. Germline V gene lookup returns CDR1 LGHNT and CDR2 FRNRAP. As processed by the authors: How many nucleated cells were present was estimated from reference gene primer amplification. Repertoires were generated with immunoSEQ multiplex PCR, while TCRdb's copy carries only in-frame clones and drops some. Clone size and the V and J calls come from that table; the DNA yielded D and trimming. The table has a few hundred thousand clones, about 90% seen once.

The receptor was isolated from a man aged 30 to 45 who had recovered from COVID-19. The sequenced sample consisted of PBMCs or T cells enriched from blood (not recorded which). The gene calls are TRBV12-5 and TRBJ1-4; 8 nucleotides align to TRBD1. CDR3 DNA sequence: TGTGCTAGTGGACTGACAGGGGTAAATGAAAAACTGTTTTTT. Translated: CASGLTGVNEKLFF.